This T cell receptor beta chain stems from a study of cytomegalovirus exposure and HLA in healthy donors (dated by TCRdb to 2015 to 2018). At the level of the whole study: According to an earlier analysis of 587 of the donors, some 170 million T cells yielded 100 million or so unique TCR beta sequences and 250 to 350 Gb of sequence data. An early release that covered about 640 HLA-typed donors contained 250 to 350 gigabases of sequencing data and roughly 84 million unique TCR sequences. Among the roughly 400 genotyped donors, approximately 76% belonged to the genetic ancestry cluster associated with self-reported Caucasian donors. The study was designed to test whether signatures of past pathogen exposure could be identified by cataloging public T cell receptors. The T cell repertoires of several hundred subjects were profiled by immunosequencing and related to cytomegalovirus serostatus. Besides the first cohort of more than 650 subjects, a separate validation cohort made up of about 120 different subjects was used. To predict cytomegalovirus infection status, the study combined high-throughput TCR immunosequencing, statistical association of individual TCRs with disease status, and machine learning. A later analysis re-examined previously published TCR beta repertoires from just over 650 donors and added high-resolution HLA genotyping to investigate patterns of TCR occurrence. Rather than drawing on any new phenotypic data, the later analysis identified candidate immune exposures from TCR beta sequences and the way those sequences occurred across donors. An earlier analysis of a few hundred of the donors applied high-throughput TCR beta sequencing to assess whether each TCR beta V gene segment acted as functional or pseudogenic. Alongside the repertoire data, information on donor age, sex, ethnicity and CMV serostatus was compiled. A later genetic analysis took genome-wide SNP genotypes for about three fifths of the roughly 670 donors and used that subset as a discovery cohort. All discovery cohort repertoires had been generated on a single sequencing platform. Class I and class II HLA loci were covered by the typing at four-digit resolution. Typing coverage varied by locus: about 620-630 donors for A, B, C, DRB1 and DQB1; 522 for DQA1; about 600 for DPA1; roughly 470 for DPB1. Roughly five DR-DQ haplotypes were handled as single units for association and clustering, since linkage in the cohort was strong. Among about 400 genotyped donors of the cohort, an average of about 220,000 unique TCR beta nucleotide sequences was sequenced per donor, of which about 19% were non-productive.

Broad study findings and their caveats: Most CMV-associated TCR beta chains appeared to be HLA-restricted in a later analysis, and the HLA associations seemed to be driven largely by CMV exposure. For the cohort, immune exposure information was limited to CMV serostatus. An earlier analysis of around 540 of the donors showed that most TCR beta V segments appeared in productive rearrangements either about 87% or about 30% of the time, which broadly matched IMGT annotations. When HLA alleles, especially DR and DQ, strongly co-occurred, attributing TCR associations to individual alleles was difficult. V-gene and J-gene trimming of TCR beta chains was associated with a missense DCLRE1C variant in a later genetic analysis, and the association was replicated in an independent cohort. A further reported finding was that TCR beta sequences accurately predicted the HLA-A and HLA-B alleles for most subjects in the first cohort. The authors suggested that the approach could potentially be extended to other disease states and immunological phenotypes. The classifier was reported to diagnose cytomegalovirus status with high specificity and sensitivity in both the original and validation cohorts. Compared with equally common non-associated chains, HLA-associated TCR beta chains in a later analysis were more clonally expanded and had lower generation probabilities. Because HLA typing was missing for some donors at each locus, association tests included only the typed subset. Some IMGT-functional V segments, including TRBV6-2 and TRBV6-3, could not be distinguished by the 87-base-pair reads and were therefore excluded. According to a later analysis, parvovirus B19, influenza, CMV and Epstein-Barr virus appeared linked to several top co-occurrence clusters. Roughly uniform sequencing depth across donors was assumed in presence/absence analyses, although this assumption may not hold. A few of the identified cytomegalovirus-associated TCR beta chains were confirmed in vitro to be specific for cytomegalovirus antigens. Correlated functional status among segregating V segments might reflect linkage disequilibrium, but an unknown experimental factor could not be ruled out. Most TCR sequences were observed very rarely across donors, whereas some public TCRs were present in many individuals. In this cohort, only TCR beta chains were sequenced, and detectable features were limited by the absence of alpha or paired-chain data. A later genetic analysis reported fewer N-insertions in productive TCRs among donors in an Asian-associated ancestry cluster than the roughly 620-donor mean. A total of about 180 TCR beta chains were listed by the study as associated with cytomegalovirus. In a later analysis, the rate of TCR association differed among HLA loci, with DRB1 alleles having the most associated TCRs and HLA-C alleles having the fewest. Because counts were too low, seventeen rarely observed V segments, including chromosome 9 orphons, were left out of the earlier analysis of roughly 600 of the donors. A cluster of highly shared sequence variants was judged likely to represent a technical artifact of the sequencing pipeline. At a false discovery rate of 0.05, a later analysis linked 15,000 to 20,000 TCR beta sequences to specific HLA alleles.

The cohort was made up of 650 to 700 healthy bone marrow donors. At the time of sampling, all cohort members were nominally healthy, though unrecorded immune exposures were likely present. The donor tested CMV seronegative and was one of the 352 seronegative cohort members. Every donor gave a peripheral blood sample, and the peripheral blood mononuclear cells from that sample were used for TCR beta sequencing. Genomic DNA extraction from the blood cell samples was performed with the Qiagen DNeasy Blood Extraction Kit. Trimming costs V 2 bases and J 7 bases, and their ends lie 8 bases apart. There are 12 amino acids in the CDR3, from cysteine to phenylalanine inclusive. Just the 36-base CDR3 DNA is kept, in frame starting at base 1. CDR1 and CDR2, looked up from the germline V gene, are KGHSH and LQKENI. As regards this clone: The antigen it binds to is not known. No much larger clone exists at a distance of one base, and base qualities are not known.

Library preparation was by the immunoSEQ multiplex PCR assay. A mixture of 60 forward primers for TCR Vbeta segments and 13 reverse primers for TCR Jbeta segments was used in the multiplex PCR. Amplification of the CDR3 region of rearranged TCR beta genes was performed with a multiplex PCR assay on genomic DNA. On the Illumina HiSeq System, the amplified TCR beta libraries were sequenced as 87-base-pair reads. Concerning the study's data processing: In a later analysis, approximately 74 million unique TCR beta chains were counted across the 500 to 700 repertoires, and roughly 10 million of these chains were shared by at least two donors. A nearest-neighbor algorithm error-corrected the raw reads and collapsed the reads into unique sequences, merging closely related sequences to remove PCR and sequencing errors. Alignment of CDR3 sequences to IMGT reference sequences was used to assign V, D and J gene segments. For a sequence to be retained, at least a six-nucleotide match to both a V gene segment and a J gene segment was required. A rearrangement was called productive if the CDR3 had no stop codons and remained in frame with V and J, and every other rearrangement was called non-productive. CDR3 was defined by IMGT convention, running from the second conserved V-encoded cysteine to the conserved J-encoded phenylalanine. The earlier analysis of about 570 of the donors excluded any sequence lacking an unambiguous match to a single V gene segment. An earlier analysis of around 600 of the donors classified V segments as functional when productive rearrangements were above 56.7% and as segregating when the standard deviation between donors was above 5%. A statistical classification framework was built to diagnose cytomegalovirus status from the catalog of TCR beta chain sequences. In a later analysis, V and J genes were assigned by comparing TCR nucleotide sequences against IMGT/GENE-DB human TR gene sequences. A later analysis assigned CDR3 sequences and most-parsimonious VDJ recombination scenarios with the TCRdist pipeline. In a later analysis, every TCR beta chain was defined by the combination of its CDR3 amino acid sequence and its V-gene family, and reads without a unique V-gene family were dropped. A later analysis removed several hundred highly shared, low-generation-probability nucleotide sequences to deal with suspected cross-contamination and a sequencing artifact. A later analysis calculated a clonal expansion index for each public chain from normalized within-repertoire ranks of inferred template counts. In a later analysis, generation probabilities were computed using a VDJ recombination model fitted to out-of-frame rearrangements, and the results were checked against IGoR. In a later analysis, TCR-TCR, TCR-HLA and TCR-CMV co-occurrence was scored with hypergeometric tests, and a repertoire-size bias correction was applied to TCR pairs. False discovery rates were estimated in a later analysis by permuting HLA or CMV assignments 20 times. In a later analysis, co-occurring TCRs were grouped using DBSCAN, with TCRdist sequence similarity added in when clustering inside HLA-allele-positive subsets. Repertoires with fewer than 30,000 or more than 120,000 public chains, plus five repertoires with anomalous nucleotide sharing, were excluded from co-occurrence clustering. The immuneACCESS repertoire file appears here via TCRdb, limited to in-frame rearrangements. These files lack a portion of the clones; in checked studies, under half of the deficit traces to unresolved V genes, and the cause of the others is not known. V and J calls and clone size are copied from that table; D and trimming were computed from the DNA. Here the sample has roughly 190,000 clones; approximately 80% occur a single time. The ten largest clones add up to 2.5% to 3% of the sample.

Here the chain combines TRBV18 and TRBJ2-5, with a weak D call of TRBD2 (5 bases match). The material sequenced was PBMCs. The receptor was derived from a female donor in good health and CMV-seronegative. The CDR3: CASSPERGTQYF. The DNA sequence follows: TGTGCCAGCTCACCAGAACGGGGGACCCAGTACTTC.